These 22 T cell receptor beta chains were all obtained from the same sample, sequenced in a study of T cells in Graves' hyperthyroidism and ophthalmopathy. RNA transcripts provided the source from which TCR beta CDR3 regions were amplified. Carried out on the TCR CDR3, a first-round RT-PCR used the HTBI primer set. Each CDR3 protein gets one entry after TCRdb re-called the multiplex PCR reads with MiXCR. The table lists about 270,000 distinct CDR3 sequences, roughly 22% of them singletons. The sample comprised blood. These receptors originate from a man aged 30 to 39 with Graves' ophthalmopathy.

Remarks on this clonotype: This clone may be a read error of a much larger clone one base away. The CDR3 does not end in the conserved phenylalanine or tryptophan, so this is likely a read error. The chain links TRBV7-2 to TRBJ2-5; unclear D gene. This CDR3 has 15 amino acids. The V end was cut by 5 bases, the J end by 0 bases, with 13 bases between. CDR1 is SGHTA, CDR2 FQGNSA, per germline. The CDR3 reads CASSIGRRYQETQYL. The CDR3 nucleotides read TGTGCCAGCAGCATAGGGCGTAGATACCAAGAGACCCAGTACCTC.

A few counts support this clonotype. The V call is TRBV5-4, the J call TRBJ2-1, with TRBD2 matching over 14 bases. This CDR3 region has 19 residues. Trimming at V came to 1 base and at J to 4 bases, leaving 10 bases not matched to a gene. Germline assignment: CDR1 SGHNT and CDR2 YYREEE (reference sequence). CDR3 DNA: TGTGCCAGCAGCTTGAGGGGAGGACTAGCGGGAGGTAAATACAATGAGCAGTTCTTC. Amino acids: CASSLRGGLAGGKYNEQFF.

In its sample, this clonotype was seen a few times. V is TRBV7-3 and J is TRBJ2-7; D is undetermined. This CDR3 contains 12 residues. Germline CDR1 and CDR2: SGHTA and FQGTGA. V was clipped by 5 bases and J by 4 bases, with 9 bases between them. The CDR3 protein is CASSATGYEQYF. The CDR3 DNA reads TGTGCCAGCAGCGCCACTGGGTACGAGCAGTACTTC.

At least ten counts were recorded for this clonotype. The rearrangement links TRBV27 to TRBJ2-7, with D unclear. V shed 0 bases and J shed 2 bases, with 14 bases lying between them. The CDR3 length is 16 residues. Germline CDR1 and CDR2: MNHEY and SMNVEV (reference sequence). The CDR3 DNA is TGTGCCAGCAGTTTATCGATACGCGTACGAACCTACGAGCAGTACTTC. It yields the protein CASSLSIRVRTYEQYF.

This sequence joins TRBV28 and TRBJ2-7, with TRBD1 matching 9 bases. Germline V gives CDR1 MDHEN, CDR2 SYDVKM. This CDR3 is built from 15 residues. Losses at the gene ends were 6 bases for V and 7 bases for J; bases not matched to a gene: 13. CDR3 in amino acids: CASRQQGARGREQYF. CDR3 in DNA: TGTGCCAGCAGGCAACAGGGGGCTCGGGGTCGTGAGCAGTACTTC.

The table lists this clonotype with many counts. The CDR3 here is CASRSGGGNTEAFF. CDR3 sequence (DNA): TGCGCCAGCCGCAGCGGGGGCGGTAACACTGAAGCTTTCTTT. The chain links TRBV5-1 to TRBJ1-1; possible D gene TRBD1, 6 bases. Between the trimmed V and J ends, which lost 7 bases and 2 bases, there was a span of 15 bases. Germline CDR1 reads SGHRS; CDR2 reads YFSETQ. This CDR3 contains 14 residues.

This clonotype was picked up many times. The chain uses TRBV9 and TRBJ1-1; D is possibly TRBD1 (5 bases). CDR3 length: 15 amino acids. The V end lost 2 bases, the J end lost 2 bases, and 13 bases lay between the germline ends. The germline CDR1 and CDR2 sequences are SGDLS and YYNGEE. This chain's CDR3 is CASSVSGGRNTEAFF. CDR3 DNA sequence: TGTGCCAGCAGCGTTTCGGGGGGTAGAAACACTGAAGCTTTCTTT.

This clonotype was detected many times. The gene calls are TRBV11-2 and TRBJ2-7; D possibly corresponds to TRBD2 (6 bases). CDR3 size: 16 residues. Per germline, CDR1 SGHAT and CDR2 FQNNGV. Trimming stripped 5 bases from V and 5 bases from J, with 22 bases between. The CDR3 coding sequence is TGTGCCAGCAGCCCGCGGACTAAGCGGAGGGGAGACGAGCAGTACTTC. It encodes CASSPRTKRRGDEQYF. Using reference TRBV11-2 and TRBJ2-7 for the parts outside the CDR3, the full variable domain is EAGVAQSPRYKIIEKRQSVAFWCNPISGHATLYWYQQILGQGPKLLIQFQNNGVVDDSQLPKDRFSAERLKGVDSTLKIQPAKLEDSAVYLCASSPRTKRRGDEQYFGPGTRLTVT.

This clonotype has a count of ten or more. The genes are TRBV20-1 and TRBJ2-1; TRBD1 agrees at 7 bases. J gave up 8 bases and V 6 bases, and 19 bases lay outside the gene matches. Germline V gene data show CDR1 as DFQATT and CDR2 as SNEGSKA (reference sequence). The CDR3 is 16 amino acids. CDR3 nucleotide sequence: TGCAGTGCCGAAACACGAGGACAGGACTCTCCAGATGAGCAGTTCTTC. Its translation is CSAETRGQDSPDEQFF.

The chain carries TRBV2 and TRBJ2-1, with 14 bases lining up with TRBD2. Germline V lookup: CDR1 SNHLY, CDR2 FYNNEI. The length of the CDR3 is 15 residues. After removal of 8 bases from V and 3 bases from J, the junction contained 3 bases not matched to a gene. CDR3 loop: CASGTSGGLYNEQFF. In DNA, the CDR3 is TGTGCCAGCGGGACTAGCGGGGGCCTCTACAATGAGCAGTTCTTC.

The V call is TRBV20-1, the J call TRBJ2-7, with D unclear. The V gene lost 5 bases and the J gene lost 1 base, with 9 bases spanning the gap. Per germline, CDR1 DFQATT and CDR2 SNEGSKA (reference sequence). This CDR3 is 12 amino acids long. CDR3 DNA sequence: TGCAGTGCTTGGACGGAATCCTACGAGCAGTACTTC. This sequence encodes CSAWTESYEQYF.

This clonotype was counted ten times or more. The chain has TRBV20-1 and TRBJ2-7; tentatively, D is TRBD1 (8 bases). The CDR3 runs 15 residues. Germline V lookup: CDR1 DFQATT, CDR2 SNEGSKA (reference sequence). The V end lost 6 bases, the J end lost 0 bases, and 18 bases lay between the germline ends. The CDR3 DNA follows: TGCAGTGCGGGGGGGACAGGCAGTCTCTCCTACGAGCAGTACTTC. This encodes CSAGGTGSLSYEQYF.

The chain uses TRBV10-2 and TRBJ1-3; D might be TRBD1 (6 bases). V was pared by 5 bases and J by 4 bases, with 21 bases between. CDR3 length equals 17 residues. The germline CDR1 and CDR2 sequences are WSHSY and SAAADI. Here the CDR3 reads CASSQLAEGVRGNTIYF. The CDR3, as DNA: TGCGCCAGCAGTCAGTTAGCCGAGGGGGTAAGAGGAAACACCATATATTTT.

This clonotype was observed many times. The chain joins TRBV2 to TRBJ1-4; 10 positions agree with TRBD1. The ends lost 6 bases at V and 7 bases at J; junction bases unmatched: 8. Germline CDR1 is SNHLY and CDR2 is FYNNEI. This CDR3 comprises 15 residues. CDR3 protein: CASSDSDRGSEKLFF. In DNA, the CDR3 is TGTGCCAGCAGCGACTCGGACAGGGGGAGTGAAAAACTGTTTTTT. Together with reference TRBV2 and TRBJ1-4, the CDR3 gives the full variable domain: EPEVTQTPSHQVTQMGQEVILRCVPISNHLYFYWYRQILGQKVEFLVSFYNNEISEKSEIFDDQFSVERPDGSNFTLKIRSTKLEDSAMYFCASSDSDRGSEKLFFGSGTQLSVL.

This clonotype was counted only a few times. In nucleotides, the CDR3 is TGTGCCAGCAGTTACAGGTCCCGGGAGACCCAGTACTTC. Translating gives CASSYRSRETQYF. V and J are TRBV6-5 and TRBJ2-5; D is unclear. The CDR3 is made up of 13 amino acids. The V and J ends lost 2 bases and 5 bases respectively, with 9 bases between them. The V gene's germline CDR1 is MNHEY and CDR2 SVGAGI.

This clonotype was picked up many times. The chain carries TRBV5-1 and TRBJ2-3; 8 positions match TRBD2. Germline V CDR1 and CDR2: SGHRS, YFSETQ. The CDR3 extends over 16 amino acids. Trimming took 7 bases from V and 4 from J; bases not matched to a gene: 14. CDR3 protein: CASSAGQREWSDTQYF. The CDR3 DNA follows: TGCGCCAGCTCCGCCGGCCAGCGGGAGTGGTCAGATACGCAGTATTTT.

This clonotype came up a few times. The DNA for the CDR3 is TGTGCCAGCAGCTTAGCGATACAGGGAGGCGTTGGCTATGGCTACACCTTC. This codes for CASSLAIQGGVGYGYTF. The chain uses TRBV11-2 and TRBJ1-2, with D possibly being TRBD1 (6 bases). With 1 base removed from V and 4 bases from J, the gap between germline ends came to 19 bases. Germline V gene lookup returns CDR1 SGHAT and CDR2 FQNNGV. CDR3 length equals 17 residues. Looking up the rest from reference TRBV11-2 and TRBJ1-2 gives the full variable domain: EAGVAQSPRYKIIEKRQSVAFWCNPISGHATLYWYQQILGQGPKLLIQFQNNGVVDDSQLPKDRFSAERLKGVDSTLKIQPAKLEDSAVYLCASSLAIQGGVGYGYTFGSGTRLTVV.

This clonotype was counted many times. This rearrangement joins TRBV2 to TRBJ2-1; D tentatively reads TRBD1 or TRBD2 (5 bases each). V lost 3 bases and J 4 bases, leaving 16 bases between the germline ends. The germline V gene has CDR1 SNHLY and CDR2 FYNNEI. The CDR3 runs to 16 residues. The CDR3 bases are TGTGCCAGCAGTGAGGGGCCCAGCGGAGCATACAATGAGCAGTTCTTC. Protein: CASSEGPSGAYNEQFF.

This chain uses TRBV9 with TRBJ2-7; 8 bases are shared with TRBD2. The CDR3 runs to 13 residues. Germline V lookup: CDR1 SGDLS, CDR2 YYNGEE. V gave up 3 bases and J gave up 6 bases; unmatched junction bases: 5. The CDR3 DNA follows: TGTGCCAGCAGCGGGACTAGCTCCGGCGAGCAGTACTTC. Translation gives CASSGTSSGEQYF.

This clonotype was counted only a few times. The chain uses TRBV7-9 and TRBJ2-7, with TRBD2 matching 13 bases. Trimming cost V 4 bases and J 5 bases; bases outside gene matches: 5. The germline V gene has CDR1 SEHNR and CDR2 FQNEAQ (reference sequence). The CDR3 has 15 amino acids. The DNA for the CDR3 is TGTGCCAGCAGCTCCCCCGGACTAGCGGGAGACGAGCAGTACTTC. It translates to CASSSPGLAGDEQYF.

A few counts support this clonotype. The chain carries TRBV19 and TRBJ1-3; the D is unclear. There are 14 residues in the CDR3. The germline V gene encodes CDR1 LNHDA and CDR2 SQIVND (reference sequence). V was clipped by 3 bases and J by 0 bases, with 6 bases between them. This CDR3 reads CASSIAGSGNTIYF. The CDR3 coding sequence is TGTGCCAGTAGTATTGCCGGCTCTGGAAACACCATATATTTT.

This clonotype was found many times. The CDR3 DNA follows: TGCAGTGCTCGAGGAGACAGGGAAAACAACGAGCAGTACTTC. Its translation: CSARGDRENNEQYF. The gene calls are TRBV20-1 and TRBJ2-7; TRBD1 aligns across 7 bases. The CDR3 covers 14 residues. V trimming: 5 bases; J trimming: 5 bases; junction bases outside the gene matches: 12. Germline CDR1 reads DFQATT; CDR2 reads SNEGSKA (reference sequence).